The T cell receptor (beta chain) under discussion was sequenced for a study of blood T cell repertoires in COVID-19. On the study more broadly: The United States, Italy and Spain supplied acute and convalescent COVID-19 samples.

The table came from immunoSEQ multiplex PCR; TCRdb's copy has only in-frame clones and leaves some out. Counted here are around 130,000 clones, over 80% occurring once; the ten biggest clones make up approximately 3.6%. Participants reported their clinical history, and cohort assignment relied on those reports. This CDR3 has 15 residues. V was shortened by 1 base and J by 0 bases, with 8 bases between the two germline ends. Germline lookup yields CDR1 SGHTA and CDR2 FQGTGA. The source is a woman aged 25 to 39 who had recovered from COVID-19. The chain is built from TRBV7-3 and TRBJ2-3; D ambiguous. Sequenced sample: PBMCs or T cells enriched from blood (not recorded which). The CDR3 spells CASSLIGGSTDTQYF. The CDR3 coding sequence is TGTGCCAGCAGCTTAATAGGCGGTAGCACAGATACGCAGTATTTT.